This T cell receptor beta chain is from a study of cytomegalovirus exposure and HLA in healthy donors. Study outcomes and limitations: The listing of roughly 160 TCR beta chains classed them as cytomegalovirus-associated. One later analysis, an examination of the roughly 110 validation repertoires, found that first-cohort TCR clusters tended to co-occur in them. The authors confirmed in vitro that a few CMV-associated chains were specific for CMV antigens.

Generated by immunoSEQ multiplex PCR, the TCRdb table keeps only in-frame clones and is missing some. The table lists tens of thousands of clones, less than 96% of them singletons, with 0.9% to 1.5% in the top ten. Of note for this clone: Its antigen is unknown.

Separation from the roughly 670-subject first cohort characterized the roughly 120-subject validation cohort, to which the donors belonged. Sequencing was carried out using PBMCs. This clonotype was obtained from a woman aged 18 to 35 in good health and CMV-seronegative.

The CDR3 is CASSRGTVYEQYF. Here the CDR3 DNA reads TGTGCCAGCTCACGCGGGACAGTCTACGAGCAGTACTTC. The V gene is TRBV18, the J gene TRBJ2-7; possibly TRBD1 for D (7 bases). The CDR3 covers 13 residues. V lost 4 bases and J lost 3, with 10 bases in between. Germline V gene lookup returns CDR1 KGHSH and CDR2 LQKENI.